The 29 T cell receptor beta chains given below trace back to one sample, sequenced in a study of shared T cell receptors in the human thymus. The repertoire was sequenced with immunoSEQ multiplex PCR; TCRdb's copy has only in-frame clones and lacks some. The data hold hundreds of thousands of clones, with 75% to 80% observed a single time. The same data also went into a second study, on human thymus T cells.

Specimen: thymocytes. These receptors were collected from a boy younger than two with a congenital heart defect.

This chain links TRBV10-3 with TRBJ2-7; D is ambiguous. From germline, CDR1 is ENHRY and CDR2 SYGVKD. There are 14 residues in the CDR3. Trimming pared 2 bases from V and 1 base from J, leaving 9 bases between. The CDR3 region is CAISESGQSYEQYF. The CDR3 coding sequence is TGTGCCATCAGTGAGAGTGGGCAGTCCTACGAGCAGTACTTC.

The V and J genes are TRBV30 and TRBJ1-1; D is undetermined. Trimming removed 4 bases from V and 1 base from J, with 19 bases in between. Germline V gene data show CDR1 as GTSNPN and CDR2 as SVGIG (reference sequence). The CDR3 totals 16 residues. CDR3 protein: CAWTYSQRYTNTEAFF. The CDR3 coding sequence is TGTGCCTGGACCTACAGCCAACGGTACACGAACACTGAAGCTTTCTTT.

The chain employs TRBV4-3 and TRBJ2-3, with 8 bases matching TRBD2. The CDR3 has 14 residues. In germline, CDR1 is LGHNA, CDR2 YSLEER. V was pared by 0 bases and J by 10 bases, with 6 bases of the junction left unmatched. This chain's CDR3 is CASSQDTGGPPQYF. CDR3 nucleotides: TGCGCCAGCAGCCAAGATACGGGAGGGCCCCCGCAGTATTTT.

The V gene is TRBV9, the J gene TRBJ2-5; 7 nucleotides line up with TRBD1. J lost 4 bases, V lost 3 bases, and 9 bases had no gene match. CDR1 SGDLS and CDR2 YYNGEE come from the germline V gene. This CDR3 is 15 amino acids long. The CDR3 DNA sequence: TGTGCCAGCAGCGCCAGAGAAGGGGGCCTAGAGACCCAGTACTTC. Its translation: CASSAREGGLETQYF.

The chain employs TRBV28 and TRBJ2-5, with TRBD2 matching 13 bases. Near its end, the DNA agrees better with TRBJ2-7, so the J call may be wrong. The CDR3 is 15 amino acids. Germline V gene sequence: CDR1 MDHEN, CDR2 SYDVKM. CDR3: CASSPGLAGVYEQYF. The CDR3 DNA reads TGTGCCAGCAGCCCAGGACTAGCGGGAGTGTACGAGCAGTACTTC.

As to this clone: This specimen includes other DNA sequences encoding the same CDR3. This sequence joins TRBV7-2 and TRBJ1-5; D not resolved. From germline, CDR1 is SGHTA and CDR2 FQGNSA. Trimming shortened V by 1 base and J by 2 bases, and 6 bases separated the two germline ends. The CDR3 runs 14 residues. The CDR3 here is CASSLGGGNQPQHF. In nucleotides, the CDR3 is TGTGCCAGCAGCTTAGGCGGGGGCAATCAGCCCCAGCATTTT.

The chain couples TRBV5-4 to TRBJ2-1; 14 bases are a match to TRBD2. This CDR3 region has 19 residues. CDR1 is SGHNT, CDR2 YYREEE, per germline (reference sequence). The trim removed 4 bases at V and 1 base at J, leaving 10 bases unmatched. The CDR3 reads CASSAGLAGVDLSYNEQFF. DNA of the CDR3: TGTGCCAGCAGCGCGGGACTAGCGGGAGTCGACCTGTCCTACAATGAGCAGTTCTTC.

CDR3 DNA: TGTGCCTGGGGACCCGAAAATACAGGCGAAGCTTTCTTT. Translating it yields CAWGPENTGEAFF. The chain recombines TRBV30 with TRBJ1-1; tentative D call: TRBD1 (5 bases). Germline V gives CDR1 GTSNPN, CDR2 SVGIG (reference sequence). CDR3 size: 13 residues. The V gene lost 5 bases and the J gene lost 8 bases, with 18 bases spanning the gap.

The rearrangement uses TRBV15 and TRBJ2-1, with 10 bases matching TRBD1. This CDR3 comprises 16 residues. The junction had 5 bases not matched to a gene; V was cut back by 2 bases and J by 4 bases. Germline V gene data show CDR1 as LNHNV and CDR2 as YYDKDF (reference sequence). The CDR3 reads CATSRTGTGDYNEQFF. In nucleotides, the CDR3 is TGTGCCACCAGCAGAACCGGGACAGGGGATTACAATGAGCAGTTCTTC.

This clone was observed a few times. The J gene is TRBJ1-1, the V gene TRBV7-2, with 11 bases identical to TRBD1. CDR3 length equals 16 residues. Germline V CDR1 and CDR2: SGHTA, FQGNSA. Trimming took 2 bases from V and 7 from J; bases not matched to a gene: 9. CDR3 amino acids: CASSLPLGTGGDEAFF. In nucleotides, the CDR3 is TGTGCCAGCAGCTTACCCTTGGGGACAGGGGGTGATGAAGCTTTCTTT. Full variable domain (missing parts from reference TRBV7-2 and TRBJ1-1): GAGVSQSPSNKVTEKGKDVELRCDPISGHTALYWYRQSLGQGLEFLIYFQGNSAPDKSGLPSDRFSAERTGGSVSTLTIQRTQQEDSAVYLCASSLPLGTGGDEAFFGQGTRLTVV.

This chain joins TRBV9 and TRBJ2-5, with 15 bases matching TRBD2. Germline trimming cut 6 bases from V and 2 bases from J; bases unmatched to any gene: 14. CDR3 length: 19 amino acids. CDR1 and CDR2 (germline): SGDLS, YYNGEE. Here the CDR3 DNA reads TGTGCCAGCACCGCCACCGGGACTAGCGGGAGGATCCCGCAAGAGACCCAGTACTTC. Its translation is CASTATGTSGRIPQETQYF.

CDR3 in amino acids: CASSLVSCVTSGRESTDTQYF. DNA of the CDR3: TGTGCCAGCAGCTTAGTGAGTTGCGTGACTAGCGGGAGGGAGAGCACAGATACGCAGTATTTT. The J gene is TRBJ2-3, the V gene TRBV7-8, with 14 bases matching TRBD2. There are 21 residues in the CDR3. Per the germline V gene, CDR1 is SGHVS and CDR2 is FQNEAQ. J was trimmed by 0 bases and V by 1 base; bases with no gene match: 12.

This clone showed up just a few times. The genes are TRBV4-2 and TRBJ2-1; D call uncertain. V lost 3 bases and J lost 4, with 10 bases in between. Germline lookup yields CDR1 LGHNA and CDR2 YNFKEQ. The CDR3 runs to 14 residues. CDR3 DNA sequence: TGTGCCAGCAGCCACCGACTGGATTACAATGAGCAGTTCTTC. Amino acid sequence: CASSHRLDYNEQFF.

The genes are TRBV11-3 and TRBJ1-2, with D maybe TRBD1 (6 bases). Trimming removed 1 base at V and 6 bases at J, with 18 bases between. The CDR3 contains 16 residues. The germline CDR1 and CDR2 sequences are SGHNT and YENEEA. This CDR3 reads CASSLVGDTLRDGYTF. CDR3 bases: TGTGCCAGCAGCTTAGTGGGGGACACCCTAAGGGATGGCTACACCTTC.

The chain joins TRBV9 to TRBJ2-3, with 9 bases fitting TRBD1. Germline V gives CDR1 SGDLS, CDR2 YYNGEE. Unmatched junction bases numbered 3, after V lost 4 bases and J lost 6 bases. This CDR3 has 13 residues. The CDR3 reads CASSCGQGDTQYF. CDR3 bases: TGTGCCAGCAGCTGTGGACAGGGGGATACGCAGTATTTT.

The chain couples TRBV28 to TRBJ1-2; TRBD1 matches 9 bases. The CDR3 sequence is 17 residues long. V gave up 4 bases and J gave up 0 bases; unmatched junction bases: 9. The germline CDR1 and CDR2 sequences are MDHEN and SYDVKM. The CDR3 DNA follows: TGTGCCAGCAGTTCAGGACAGGGGCCGACTTCTAACTATGGCTACACCTTC. This sequence encodes CASSSGQGPTSNYGYTF.

This clone was counted once. The rearrangement links TRBV20-1 to TRBJ2-5; maybe TRBD2 (5 bases). This CDR3 has 11 residues. CDR1 and CDR2 (germline): DFQATT, SNEGSKA (reference sequence). Trimming cost V 7 bases and J 4 bases, with 10 bases left between them. CDR3 region: CSGRALETQYF. The CDR3 DNA follows: TGCAGTGGGCGGGCCTTAGAGACCCAGTACTTC.

CDR3 sequence: CASSRQVDLPLHF. The DNA for the CDR3 is TGCGCCAGCAGCCGACAGGTGGACCTACCCCTCCACTTT. The chain couples TRBV5-1 to TRBJ1-6, with D possibly being TRBD1 (6 bases). The CDR3 has 13 amino acids. Germline loops: CDR1 SGHRS, CDR2 YFSETQ. Trimming pared 4 bases from V and 12 bases from J, leaving 14 bases between. The full variable domain, with the rest looked up from reference TRBV5-1 and TRBJ1-6, is KAGVTQTPRYLIKTRGQQVTLSCSPISGHRSVSWYQQTPGQGLQFLFEYFSETQRNKGNFPGRFSGRQFSNSRSEMNVSTLELGDSALYLCASSRQVDLPLHFGNGTRLTVT.

The chain links TRBV27 to TRBJ1-4; TRBD1 might be the D (5 bases). The CDR3 covers 16 residues. The germline V gene has CDR1 MNHEY and CDR2 SMNVEV (reference sequence). Deletions cut 4 bases from V and 7 bases from J, with 19 bases between. CDR3 DNA sequence: TGTGCCAGCAGTTCGGGTTTTGGCGGCGGGGGTGAAAAACTGTTTTTT. Its protein is CASSSGFGGGGEKLFF.

V and J are TRBV18 and TRBJ2-5; 7 bases map to TRBD2. TRBJ2-7 explains the end of the DNA better; the J call may be wrong. Per germline, CDR1 KGHSH and CDR2 LQKENI. The CDR3 sequence is 15 residues long. The CDR3 DNA follows: TGTGCCAGCTCACTGAGGGAGCGGGGATGTTACGAGCAGTACTTC. This sequence encodes CASSLRERGCYEQYF.

V usage is TRBV11-2 and J usage is TRBJ2-7; perhaps TRBD2 as D (5 bases). The V gene's germline CDR1 is SGHAT and CDR2 FQNNGV. Trimming removed 1 base from V and 2 bases from J, with 9 bases in between. The CDR3 spans 14 residues. Here the CDR3 reads CASSLAGSPYEQYF. CDR3 DNA: TGTGCCAGCAGCTTAGCGGGATCCCCCTACGAGCAGTACTTC. Filled out from reference TRBV11-2 and TRBJ2-7, the complete variable domain reads EAGVAQSPRYKIIEKRQSVAFWCNPISGHATLYWYQQILGQGPKLLIQFQNNGVVDDSQLPKDRFSAERLKGVDSTLKIQPAKLEDSAVYLCASSLAGSPYEQYFGPGTRLTVT.

This chain uses TRBV5-4 with TRBJ2-3; TRBD2 matches at 7 bases. This CDR3 region has 15 residues. CDR1 SGHNT and CDR2 YYREEE come from the germline V gene (reference sequence). V lost 3 bases to trimming and J lost 5 bases; unmatched junction nucleotides: 9. This chain's CDR3 is CASSSLAGSEDTQYF. The CDR3 nucleotides are TGTGCCAGCAGCTCCTTAGCGGGTTCAGAAGATACGCAGTATTTT.

The CDR3 region has the DNA TGTGCCAGCAGCGCCGCTAGCGGGGAGAGCTCCTACGAGCAGTACTTC. Translating it yields CASSAASGESSYEQYF. The chain uses TRBV9 and TRBJ2-7, with TRBD2 identical over 9 bases. The germline V gene has CDR1 SGDLS and CDR2 YYNGEE. The V gene end was trimmed by 3 bases and the J gene end by 0 bases; junction bases not matched to a gene: 7. The CDR3 runs to 16 residues.

This clone was picked up a small number of times. This chain joins TRBV4-2 and TRBJ2-7; the D is unclear. V was cut by 0 bases and J by 2 bases, with 5 bases left in between. This CDR3 has 13 amino acids. CDR1 and CDR2 (germline): LGHNA, YNFKEQ. CDR3 residues: CASSQERTYEQYF. In DNA, the CDR3 is TGTGCCAGCAGCCAAGAGCGGACCTACGAGCAGTACTTC.

V usage is TRBV19 and J usage is TRBJ1-2; the match to TRBD1 covers 11 bases. This CDR3 is built from 14 residues. With V trimmed by 10 bases and J by 6 bases, 10 bases remained unmatched. The germline V gene has CDR1 LNHDA and CDR2 SQIVND (reference sequence). The CDR3 nucleotides are TGTGCCATCTTTCCGGGACAGGGGGAAAATGGCTACACCTTC. Translation: CAIFPGQGENGYTF.

CDR3 in amino acids: CASRNGTSENNEQFF. CDR3 nucleotide sequence: TGTGCCAGCAGGAACGGGACTAGCGAGAACAATGAGCAGTTCTTC. The chain combines TRBV9 with TRBJ2-1; 10 nucleotides agree with TRBD2. CDR3 length: 15 residues. Germline V gives CDR1 SGDLS, CDR2 YYNGEE. V lost 5 bases to trimming and J lost 5 bases; unmatched junction nucleotides: 7.

This chain connects TRBV5-4 to TRBJ2-7, with 8 nucleotides matching TRBD2. CDR1 is SGHNT and CDR2 is YYREEE in the germline V gene (reference sequence). With 5 bases clipped from V and 1 base from J, the junction kept 11 bases outside the gene matches. The CDR3 is made up of 16 amino acids. The CDR3 region has the DNA TGTGCCAGCAGTCTGGTCCGGGAGGGTTATTCCTACGAGCAGTACTTC. Translating gives CASSLVREGYSYEQYF.

CDR3 region: CASSCPGQDTYEQYF. CDR3 in DNA: TGTGCCAGCAGCTGCCCGGGACAGGATACCTACGAGCAGTACTTC. The genes are TRBV5-6 and TRBJ2-7; 8 bases are a match to TRBD1. The CDR3 covers 15 residues. Germline V gene data show CDR1 as SGHDT and CDR2 as YYEEEE. The V and J ends lost 3 bases and 2 bases, in that order; junction bases with no gene match: 7.

The rearrangement links TRBV29-1 to TRBJ1-4; 7 bases are a match to TRBD1. The germline V gene encodes CDR1 SQVTM and CDR2 ANQGSEA. V trimming: 5 bases; J trimming: 12 bases; junction bases outside the gene matches: 9. CDR3 length: 12 amino acids. This CDR3 is CSVKTGPEELFF. CDR3 bases: TGCAGCGTTAAGACAGGGCCGGAGGAACTGTTTTTT.